The clone carrying this T cell receptor beta chain showed up many times. Its antigen remains unidentified. Described time point: pre-sensitization, week 0. Documented treatment: therapeutic diphenylcyclopropenone sensitization with weekly scalp DPC. Ahead of applying each patch test, blood was sampled. The data were obtained in a study of human T cells and chemical hapten exposure. Study background: The patch tests put 0.01% DPC on the skin of the upper back and were read 6 days later. Findings and caveats of the study: Expanded TCRs created a significantly greater count of big CDR3 similarity clusters than controls did.

MiXCR, applied by TCRdb to the RACE reads, yields one record per CDR3 protein. This sample has under 50,000 distinct CDR3 sequences, with approximately 7.6% found just once. There are 16 residues in the CDR3. In germline, CDR1 is SGHTA, CDR2 FQGTGA. V shed 4 bases, J shed 3 bases, and the junction held 8 bases outside the gene matches. The starting material was whole blood, obtained in connection with sensitization to the hapten diphenylcyclopropenone (DPC). The chain couples TRBV7-3 to TRBJ2-1; 8 positions agree with TRBD1. This TCR was recovered from a woman in her forties or fifties with alopecia areata. Some clones in this sample may be carry-over from other donors' samples. The CDR3 here is CASSYSWTGLYNEQFF. As DNA, the CDR3 is TGTGCCAGCAGCTATTCATGGACAGGGCTCTACAATGAGCAGTTCTTC.